The 28 T cell receptor beta chains below all came from one sample that was sequenced in a study of cytomegalovirus exposure and HLA in healthy donors (dated by TCRdb to 2017 to 2019). The library was prepared using the immunoSEQ multiplex PCR assay. TCRdb carries this immuneACCESS record with in-frame sequences only. Its versions omit some clonotypes, under half of them owing to an unresolved V gene in the studies checked, with the rest unexplained. The sample table shows about 110,000 clones, and about 85% are seen once. Together, the top ten hold around 3.1% of the sample. Material for sequencing was PBMCs. Receptor source: a woman in her late teens or twenties in good health and CMV-seronegative.

This clone was counted a few times. V usage is TRBV30 and J usage is TRBJ2-7; the D gene is possibly TRBD1 (6 bases). The CDR3 contains 15 residues. CDR1 GTSNPN and CDR2 SVGIG come from the germline V gene (reference sequence). Trimming took off 1 base at V and 1 base at J, with 14 bases between the two ends. CDR3 nucleotide sequence: TGTGCCTGGAGTGCCAGGGGCCTCTTGTCCTACGAGCAGTACTTC. Translating gives CAWSARGLLSYEQYF. Drawing the rest from reference TRBV30 and TRBJ2-7, the complete variable domain is SQTIHQWPATLVQPVGSPLSLECTVEGTSNPNLYWYRQAAGRGLQLLFYSVGIGQISSEVPQNLSASRPQDRQFILSSKKLLLSDSGFYLCAWSARGLLSYEQYFGPGTRLTVT.

The V and J genes are TRBV2 and TRBJ1-4; 8 nucleotides align to TRBD1. The V gene's germline CDR1 is SNHLY and CDR2 FYNNEI. The junction had 13 bases not matched to a gene; V was cut back by 7 bases and J by 0 bases. CDR3 length: 18 residues. For the CDR3, the DNA is TGTGCCAGCACCACGGACAGGGTCCTCAGAACAACTAATGAAAAACTGTTTTTT. Its translation: CASTTDRVLRTTNEKLFF.

With regard to this clone: A much larger clonotype is one base distant, so this may be a read error. Other DNA variants within this sample encode the same CDR3. V gene TRBV6-4 combines with J gene TRBJ2-1, with TRBD2 identical over 14 bases. The V gene end was trimmed by 4 bases and the J gene end by 7 bases; junction bases not matched to a gene: 0. The CDR3 sequence is 14 residues long. Per germline, CDR1 MRHNA and CDR2 SNTAGT. The CDR3 DNA reads as TGTGCCAGCAGTGGACTAGCGGGGGGGAATGAGCAGTTCTTC. Translated: CASSGLAGGNEQFF.

The chain is built from TRBV11-2 and TRBJ1-1; D remains ambiguous. The CDR3 spans 16 residues. Trimming left V 8 bases short and J 1 base short, with 20 bases between. Looked up from germline, CDR1 is SGHAT and CDR2 is FQNNGV. In DNA, the CDR3 is TGTGCCAGCCGAAACTACCCTTTAGAGTCGAACACTGAAGCTTTCTTT. Protein: CASRNYPLESNTEAFF.

This clone was seen a single time. This rearrangement joins TRBV4-1 to TRBJ1-4; the D is unclear. Germline CDR1 is MGHRA and CDR2 is YSYEKL. The CDR3 runs to 15 residues. V was trimmed by 4 bases and J by 0 bases, leaving 9 bases between them. Here the CDR3 DNA reads TGCGCCAGCAGCCGTCGACACCCAACTAATGAAAAACTGTTTTTT. Amino acid sequence: CASSRRHPTNEKLFF.

The chain has TRBV28 and TRBJ2-3; D perhaps matches TRBD1 (5 bases). CDR3 length: 12 amino acids. The germline V gene has CDR1 MDHEN and CDR2 SYDVKM. V was pared by 3 bases and J by 4 bases, with 5 bases between. The CDR3 loop reads CASSLGPDTQYF. In DNA form, the CDR3 reads TGTGCCAGCAGTTTGGGGCCAGATACGCAGTATTTT.

The chain links TRBV14 to TRBJ1-1; 7 bases line up with TRBD1. Germline CDR1 reads SGHDN; CDR2 reads FVKESK. This CDR3 has 17 amino acids. Trimming at V came to 0 bases and at J to 1 base, leaving 8 bases not matched to a gene. The chain's CDR3 is CASSQDPYRGRNTEAFF. The DNA for the CDR3 is TGTGCCAGCAGCCAAGATCCCTACAGGGGTCGGAACACTGAAGCTTTCTTT.

CDR3 nucleotides: TGTGCCAGCAGCCTGACTGGACTCAGGGGCTACACCTTC. It translates to CASSLTGLRGYTF. The V and J genes are TRBV14 and TRBJ1-2; D unclear. Looked up from germline, CDR1 is SGHDN and CDR2 is FVKESK. The CDR3 sequence is 13 residues long. V lost 4 bases and J lost 8, with 14 bases in between.

The chain links TRBV27 to TRBJ2-7; maybe TRBD1 (6 bases). The CDR3 has 14 amino acids. Trimming shortened V by 2 bases and J by 3 bases, and 11 bases separated the two germline ends. Germline-derived CDR1 and CDR2 are MNHEY and SMNVEV (reference sequence). Written as DNA, the CDR3 is TGTGCCAGCAGTTTAGGGACAACGCGCTACGAGCAGTACTTC. Translation gives CASSLGTTRYEQYF.

The gene calls are TRBV5-6 and TRBJ1-1; D not resolved. The CDR3 contains 14 residues. Between the trimmed V and J ends, which lost 4 bases and 2 bases, there was a span of 12 bases. Germline V gene sequence: CDR1 SGHDT, CDR2 YYEEEE. CDR3 residues: CASSIRRENTEAFF. CDR3 nucleotide sequence: TGTGCCAGCAGCATACGACGGGAAAACACTGAAGCTTTCTTT.

This clone was detected only a few times. The gene calls are TRBV7-9 and TRBJ1-1; D not resolved. The germline CDR1 and CDR2 sequences are SEHNR and FQNEAQ (reference sequence). The V end lost 3 bases, the J end lost 4 bases, and 6 bases lay between the germline ends. The CDR3 consists of 12 residues. CDR3 protein: CASSLGLTEAFF. The CDR3 bases are TGTGCCAGCAGCTTGGGCCTCACTGAAGCTTTCTTT.

This sequence joins TRBV30 and TRBJ2-1, with 7 nucleotides matching TRBD2. The trim removed 1 base at V and 5 bases at J, leaving 5 bases unmatched. The CDR3 length is 14 residues. Germline-derived CDR1 and CDR2 are GTSNPN and SVGIG (reference sequence). The chain's CDR3 is CAWSGRGSDNEQFF. CDR3 bases: TGTGCCTGGAGTGGGCGGGGGTCGGACAATGAGCAGTTCTTC.

The rearrangement uses TRBV27 and TRBJ2-3, with D uncertain. Germline CDR1 reads MNHEY; CDR2 reads SMNVEV (reference sequence). The length of the CDR3 is 13 residues. The V and J ends lost 7 bases and 1 base respectively, with 9 bases between them. In DNA, the CDR3 is TGTGCCAGCACTACGAAACGCACAGATACGCAGTATTTT. As protein: CASTTKRTDTQYF.

This clone showed up just a few times. The chain carries TRBV6-1 and TRBJ2-7, with 10 bases fitting TRBD1. The trim removed 2 bases at V and 3 bases at J, leaving 4 bases unmatched. CDR1 is MNHNS, CDR2 SASEGT, per germline. CDR3 size: 15 residues. The DNA of the CDR3 is TGTGCCAGCAGTGAAATGGGGACAGGGGACTACGAGCAGTACTTC. Amino acids: CASSEMGTGDYEQYF.

The J gene is TRBJ2-7, the V gene TRBV4-1; 10 bases map to TRBD1. CDR1 and CDR2 (germline): MGHRA, YSYEKL. The ends lost 0 bases at V and 2 bases at J; junction bases unmatched: 4. The CDR3 totals 16 residues. CDR3 sequence: CASSQEEGTGAYEQYF. The CDR3 DNA is TGCGCCAGCAGCCAAGAAGAGGGGACAGGGGCCTACGAGCAGTACTTC.

The chain carries TRBV7-8 and TRBJ1-2; 7 bases are shared with TRBD1. Germline loops: CDR1 SGHVS, CDR2 FQNEAQ. This CDR3 is built from 13 residues. The V segment lost 4 bases and the J segment 6 bases; nucleotides outside the gene matches: 5. The CDR3 region has the DNA TGTGCCAGCAGCTCGACAGGGACAGATGGCTACACCTTC. As protein: CASSSTGTDGYTF. Together with reference TRBV7-8 and TRBJ1-2, the CDR3 gives the full variable domain: GAGVSQSPRYKVAKRGQDVALRCDPISGHVSLFWYQQALGQGPEFLTYFQNEAQLDKSGLPSDRFFAERPEGSVSTLKIQRTQQEDSAVYLCASSSTGTDGYTFGSGTRLTVV.

The chain couples TRBV2 to TRBJ2-7; the match to TRBD1 covers 7 bases. Losses at the gene ends were 3 bases for V and 4 bases for J; bases not matched to a gene: 12. The CDR3 sequence is 16 residues long. The germline V gene encodes CDR1 SNHLY and CDR2 FYNNEI. This chain's CDR3 is CASSDPNRGHPYEQYF. The CDR3 coding sequence is TGTGCCAGCAGTGACCCTAACAGGGGACACCCTTACGAGCAGTACTTC.

V gene TRBV5-4 combines with J gene TRBJ2-3, with TRBD2 matching 13 bases. V was pared by 4 bases and J by 5 bases, with 10 bases of the junction left unmatched. Germline CDR1 reads SGHNT; CDR2 reads YYREEE (reference sequence). The CDR3 has 17 amino acids. CDR3 sequence (DNA): TGTGCCAGCAGCCCCCTCCCACTAGCGGGGGGGCAAGATACGCAGTATTTT. This encodes CASSPLPLAGGQDTQYF.

This clone was seen a handful of times. The chain recombines TRBV4-1 with TRBJ1-3; a weak D match, TRBD1 (5 bases). CDR1 and CDR2 from the germline V gene are MGHRA and YSYEKL. The V end lost 3 bases, the J end lost 1 base, and 13 bases lay between the germline ends. The CDR3 consists of 16 residues. As DNA, the CDR3 is TGCGCCAGCAGCCAGGTGGGGCTGGGTTCTGGAAACACCATATATTTT. It translates to CASSQVGLGSGNTIYF.

This sequence joins TRBV28 and TRBJ2-7; possibly TRBD1 for D (5 bases). V was trimmed by 9 bases and J by 0 bases, leaving 9 bases between them. This CDR3 region has 12 residues. Germline lookup yields CDR1 MDHEN and CDR2 SYDVKM. The DNA for the CDR3 is TGTGCCAGTTTTGGGGCCTCCTACGAGCAGTACTTC. Protein: CASFGASYEQYF.

The chain has TRBV15 and TRBJ2-2; tentative D call: TRBD2 (6 bases). CDR3 size: 18 residues. V was trimmed by 0 bases and J by 5 bases, leaving 19 bases between them. CDR1 LNHNV and CDR2 YYDKDF come from the germline V gene (reference sequence). Written as DNA, the CDR3 is TGTGCCACCAGCAGAGATGGTACGGGGGTGAAGAGAACCGGGGAGCTGTTTTTT. Translated: CATSRDGTGVKRTGELFF.

This clone was observed a few times. This chain links TRBV27 with TRBJ1-2; possible D gene TRBD1, 6 bases. CDR3 length equals 15 residues. The V gene lost 5 bases and the J gene lost 0 bases, with 13 bases spanning the gap. In germline, CDR1 is MNHEY, CDR2 SMNVEV (reference sequence). CDR3 DNA sequence: TGTGCCAGCAGTCCCCGGGACACCTCTAACTATGGCTACACCTTC. Translating gives CASSPRDTSNYGYTF.

This clone has just one count. This chain uses TRBV7-6 with TRBJ2-2; tentative D call: TRBD1 (6 bases). Germline-derived CDR1 and CDR2 are SGHVS and FNYEAQ. The CDR3 is 18 residues long. Trimming took 3 bases from V and 2 from J, leaving 19 bases between them. In nucleotides, the CDR3 is TGTGCCAGCAGCTTGTCCTATGTAACAGGGATAAACACCGGGGAGCTGTTTTTT. Translated, it gives CASSLSYVTGINTGELFF.

This clone has a single count. The chain combines TRBV6-4 with TRBJ2-7; 12 bases fit TRBD2. V dropped 5 bases and J dropped 4; count of bases not matched to a gene: 9. The CDR3 is 16 residues long. Germline V gives CDR1 MRHNA, CDR2 SNTAGT. This chain's CDR3 is CASSSILAGGRYEQYF. DNA for the CDR3: TGTGCCAGCAGTTCCATCCTAGCGGGGGGGAGGTACGAGCAGTACTTC.

The chain carries TRBV6-4 and TRBJ2-1; 10 bases match TRBD2. V dropped 3 bases and J dropped 5; count of bases not matched to a gene: 4. From germline, CDR1 is MRHNA and CDR2 SNTAGT. This CDR3 spans 15 amino acids. CDR3 nucleotide sequence: TGTGCCAGCAGTGAGAGCGGGGGGGCTAACAATGAGCAGTTCTTC. Its protein is CASSESGGANNEQFF.

The CDR3 sequence: CASSLKRTGELFF. The CDR3 DNA reads TGTGCCAGCAGTTTAAAGCGGACCGGGGAGCTGTTTTTT. The rearrangement joins TRBV27 to TRBJ2-2, with D perhaps matching TRBD2 (5 bases). This CDR3 has 13 residues. The germline V gene has CDR1 MNHEY and CDR2 SMNVEV (reference sequence). V gave up 2 bases and J gave up 5 bases, with 6 bases separating them.

The chain is built from TRBV4-1 and TRBJ1-1; D may be TRBD1 (5 bases). V was shortened by 2 bases and J by 4 bases, with 8 bases between the two germline ends. Germline lookup yields CDR1 MGHRA and CDR2 YSYEKL. This CDR3 has 13 amino acids. CDR3 residues: CASSQPGGTEAFF. Here the CDR3 DNA reads TGCGCCAGCAGCCAACCGGGGGGCACTGAAGCTTTCTTT.

The rearrangement uses TRBV5-1 and TRBJ2-2; 14 bases match TRBD2. CDR1 SGHRS and CDR2 YFSETQ come from the germline V gene. The CDR3 sequence is 15 residues long. Trimming at V came to 4 bases and at J to 6 bases, leaving 2 bases not matched to a gene. This CDR3 reads CASSPGLAGAGELFF. DNA of the CDR3: TGCGCCAGCAGCCCGGGACTAGCGGGAGCCGGGGAGCTGTTTTTT. Looking up the rest from reference TRBV5-1 and TRBJ2-2 gives the full variable domain: KAGVTQTPRYLIKTRGQQVTLSCSPISGHRSVSWYQQTPGQGLQFLFEYFSETQRNKGNFPGRFSGRQFSNSRSEMNVSTLELGDSALYLCASSPGLAGAGELFFGEGSRLTVL.